This T cell receptor (beta chain) was retrieved from a study of cytomegalovirus exposure and HLA in healthy donors. Study-wide results and caveats: A later analysis linked a missense variant in DCLRE1C to the trimming of TCR beta V and J genes. It was 164 TCR beta chains that were listed as cytomegalovirus-associated.

The CDR3 spans 16 residues. Losses at the gene ends were 3 bases for V and 5 bases for J; bases not matched to a gene: 11. Germline V gene lookup returns CDR1 KGHSH and CDR2 LQKENI. Researchers ran the PCR with 60 Vbeta and 13 Jbeta primers. Source study methods: Unique TCR beta chains numbered 60 million to 100 million in a later analysis, with roughly 11 million shared. Libraries were prepared by immunoSEQ multiplex PCR; TCRdb keeps only in-frame clonotypes and omits some of them. V, J and clone size were drawn from that table, and D and trimming were deduced from the DNA. The repertoire holds over 100,000 clones, with approximately 64% as singletons. A remark on this clone: Its antigen is unidentified.

This chain uses TRBV18 with TRBJ2-7; 9 nucleotides match TRBD1. This sequence was found in a woman in her thirties or forties in good health and CMV-seronegative. The sample taken for sequencing was PBMCs. The CDR3 loop is CASSPPRGTGPHEQYF. In DNA, the CDR3 is TGTGCCAGCTCACCTCCCCGCGGGACAGGGCCCCACGAGCAGTACTTC.